This T cell receptor beta chain was identified in a study of blood T cell repertoires in COVID-19. In the study overall: Some COVID-19 samples were acute and others convalescent; all came from the United States, Italy and Spain.

CDR1 is MNHEY and CDR2 is SVGAGI in the germline V gene. With 5 bases removed from V and 4 bases from J, the gap between germline ends came to 15 bases. This CDR3 contains 15 residues. Seattle participants joined during active infection and were tracked over time. Original processing methods: Amplification with reference gene primers provided the estimates of nucleated cell counts. Sequenced by immunoSEQ multiplex PCR; TCRdb stores in-frame clones only, minus some. V, J and clone size reflect that table, while D and trimming were determined from the DNA. This sample has approximately 170,000 clones; 75% to 90% occur once, and the top ten carry less than 10%.

This receptor was obtained from a woman aged 70 to 79 with COVID-19, enrolled during active disease. Sequencing was performed on peripheral blood. The V and J genes are TRBV6-5 and TRBJ1-3, with a weak D call TRBD1 (5 bases). As DNA, the CDR3 is TGTGCCAGCAGTCCCAGGGCGGGGAGCGGAAACACCATATATTTT. This gives the protein CASSPRAGSGNTIYF.